Below are 14 T cell receptor beta chains sequenced from a single sample in a study of OX40 agonist ivuxolimab in advanced cancers. Data came from immunoSEQ multiplex PCR; TCRdb stores just in-frame clones and leaves some out. The sample has roughly 40,000 clones, 80% to 90% seen once. Sequenced here: CD4+ or CD8+ T cells sorted from blood, sampled in a trial of the OX40 agonist ivuxolimab. The source is an adult with an advanced solid tumor such as melanoma, head and neck, liver or kidney cancer.

This chain connects TRBV28 to TRBJ2-7; D call uncertain. V lost 4 bases to trimming and J lost 0 bases, with 4 bases between them. The germline gives CDR1 MDHEN, CDR2 SYDVKM. The CDR3 runs 12 residues. CDR3 loop: CASSYSSYEQYF. CDR3 DNA: TGTGCCAGCAGTTACAGCTCCTACGAGCAGTACTTC.

This clone qualifies as medium-sized. The chain uses TRBV25-1 and TRBJ2-3, with 7 bases lining up with TRBD2. This CDR3 comprises 14 residues. CDR1 and CDR2 from the germline V gene are MGHDK and SYGVNS. J gave up 2 bases and V 8 bases, and 7 bases lay outside the gene matches. In nucleotides, the CDR3 is TGTGCCAGCGGGGACTACTTAGCCACAGATACGCAGTATTTT. Its translation: CASGDYLATDTQYF.

The chain carries TRBV6-1 and TRBJ2-5; D gene ambiguous. The V and J ends lost 6 bases and 1 base respectively, with 9 bases between them. This CDR3 has 13 residues. Germline V lookup: CDR1 MNHNS, CDR2 SASEGT. The CDR3 DNA sequence: TGTGCCAGCAGCGGCACATTCCAAGAGACCCAGTACTTC. This codes for CASSGTFQETQYF.

This chain links TRBV5-8 with TRBJ1-4; D not certain. The CDR3 runs to 14 residues. CDR1 is SGHTS and CDR2 is YDEGEE in the germline V gene. V shed 0 bases and J shed 2 bases, with 5 bases lying between them. The CDR3 coding sequence is TGTGCCAGCAGCTTGGGGTACACTAATGAAAAACTGTTTTTT. Translating gives CASSLGYTNEKLFF.

This clone was seen a single time. The chain employs TRBV28 and TRBJ2-7; D might be TRBD1 or TRBD2, each matching 5 bases. Trimming took 6 bases from V and 0 from J, leaving 21 bases between them. CDR1 is MDHEN, CDR2 SYDVKM, per germline. The CDR3 is made up of 17 amino acids. The CDR3 coding sequence is TGTGCCAGCAGCCCTTTAGGGGTAAGCGGAGACTCCTACGAGCAGTACTTC. Its protein is CASSPLGVSGDSYEQYF.

The chain recombines TRBV5-4 with TRBJ1-1; tentatively, D is TRBD1 (6 bases). Trimming removed 4 bases from V and 5 bases from J, with 18 bases in between. The V gene's germline CDR1 is SGHNT and CDR2 YYREEE (reference sequence). The CDR3 is 15 amino acids. CDR3 bases: TGTGCCAGCAGCCCCAAAGGCAGGGGAGGGACTGAAGCTTTCTTT. It codes for CASSPKGRGGTEAFF.

The chain employs TRBV28 and TRBJ1-5; 7 nucleotides line up with TRBD1. This CDR3 has 13 amino acids. The V segment lost 7 bases and the J segment 4 bases; nucleotides outside the gene matches: 4. Germline V gene sequence: CDR1 MDHEN, CDR2 SYDVKM. The CDR3 loop reads CASNPDRNQPQHF. The CDR3, as DNA: TGTGCCAGCAACCCGGACAGGAATCAGCCCCAGCATTTT.

The J gene is TRBJ2-2, the V gene TRBV10-2; 8 bases match TRBD2. Unmatched junction bases numbered 4, after V lost 3 bases and J lost 4 bases. Germline CDR1 is WSHSY and CDR2 is SAAADI. The CDR3 spans 15 residues. CDR3 residues: CASSDGRAATGELFF. Here the CDR3 DNA reads TGCGCCAGCAGTGACGGGAGGGCCGCCACCGGGGAGCTGTTTTTT.

This rearrangement joins TRBV2 to TRBJ1-2; no firm D call. The germline CDR1 and CDR2 sequences are SNHLY and FYNNEI. CDR3 size: 13 residues. The germline V and J ends were trimmed by 6 bases and 4 bases, with 12 bases remaining between them. The CDR3 DNA reads as TGTGCCAGCAGGGGCGACACCTTCTATGGCTACACCTTC. Amino acids: CASRGDTFYGYTF.

This clone was detected only a few times. This chain connects TRBV6-1 to TRBJ2-7, with D possibly matching TRBD1 (6 bases). Germline CDR1 MNHNS, CDR2 SASEGT. There are 15 residues in the CDR3. Trimming left V 11 bases short and J 3 bases short, with 23 bases between. The CDR3 protein is CAATRERQVGYEQYF. CDR3 DNA: TGTGCCGCTACGAGGGAACGACAGGTAGGCTACGAGCAGTACTTC.

The chain employs TRBV7-2 and TRBJ1-6; 8 nucleotides line up with TRBD1. V lost 3 bases and J lost 9; bases outside the gene matches: 4. This CDR3 is built from 14 residues. The germline V gene encodes CDR1 SGHTA and CDR2 FQGNSA. The CDR3 is CASSLTGEGSPLHF. For the CDR3, the DNA is TGTGCCAGCAGCTTGACAGGGGAGGGTTCACCCCTCCACTTT.

The chain employs TRBV5-5 and TRBJ2-1, with 11 positions matching TRBD2. Trimming removed 2 bases from V and 9 bases from J; junction bases left unmatched: 4. CDR3 length: 14 amino acids. CDR1 and CDR2 (germline): SGHKS, YYEKEE (reference sequence). CDR3: CASSFSGGAAEQFF. The CDR3 DNA is TGTGCCAGCAGCTTTAGCGGGGGGGCAGCTGAGCAGTTCTTC.

V gene TRBV2 combines with J gene TRBJ1-5; D is ambiguous. V was cut by 7 bases and J by 1 base, with 14 bases left in between. CDR1 and CDR2 (germline): SNHLY, FYNNEI. The length of the CDR3 is 15 residues. Here the CDR3 DNA reads TGTGCCAGCACGCCCGAACAGCAGAGCAATCAGCCCCAGCATTTT. Translating it yields CASTPEQQSNQPQHF.

The chain carries TRBV6-1 and TRBJ2-6, with D possibly matching TRBD1 (6 bases). This CDR3 contains 19 residues. V lost 2 bases, J lost 4 bases, and 21 bases lay in between. Per the germline V gene, CDR1 is MNHNS and CDR2 is SASEGT. The CDR3 spells CASSEYSGHVFSGANVLTF. The CDR3 region has the DNA TGTGCCAGCAGTGAATATTCGGGACACGTGTTCTCGGGGGCCAACGTCCTGACTTTC.